This T cell receptor (beta chain) stems from a study of technical replicates of blood from a handful of donors. Clones were read by immunoSEQ multiplex PCR, and TCRdb kept only the in-frame ones, dropping some. The sample includes under 100,000 clones, 85% to 95% of them seen just once. There are 15 residues in the CDR3. Trimming cost V 0 bases and J 2 bases; bases outside gene matches: 0. Germline V gene lookup returns CDR1 SGHRS and CDR2 YFSETQ. Sequenced: T cells isolated from PBMCs. The rearrangement joins TRBV5-1 to TRBJ2-1, with 9 bases that match TRBD1. The sequence derives from a human donor in good health. This chain's CDR3 is CASSLGDRAYNEQFF. The DNA for the CDR3 is TGCGCCAGCAGCTTGGGGGACAGGGCCTACAATGAGCAGTTCTTC. Complete variable domain (other parts from reference TRBV5-1 and TRBJ2-1): KAGVTQTPRYLIKTRGQQVTLSCSPISGHRSVSWYQQTPGQGLQFLFEYFSETQRNKGNFPGRFSGRQFSNSRSEMNVSTLELGDSALYLCASSLGDRAYNEQFFGPGTRLTVL.